This TCR beta chain was observed in a study of brain metastases from non-small cell lung cancer. TCRdb keeps only in-frame clones here, not all; method: immunoSEQ multiplex PCR. The table shows roughly 2,300 clones, with 86% occurring only once. Sequencing was carried out using tumor-adjacent normal tissue. The sequence was obtained from a donor at least 40 years old with non-small cell lung cancer.

The CDR3 DNA reads TGCAGCGTTGAAGATCTAAGGCGAAGCTCCTACGAGCAGTACTTC. Protein sequence: CSVEDLRRSSYEQYF. The chain combines TRBV29-1 with TRBJ2-7, with D unclear. The CDR3 spans 15 residues. Germline V CDR1 and CDR2: SQVTM, ANQGSEA. With 0 bases removed from V and 0 bases from J, the gap between germline ends came to 12 bases.